This is a list of T cell receptor beta chains from one sample in a study of blood T cell repertoires in COVID-19. Assay used: immunoSEQ multiplex PCR; TCRdb lists only in-frame clones, some missing. This sample has about 140,000 clones, with 80% to 85% found just once. The material sequenced was peripheral blood. These receptors originate from a human donor in a cohort sampled during active COVID-19. The CDR3 runs from the conserved cysteine through the conserved F or W. The D gene is left open where the match is weak. Clone size appears in some rows only: once, few, many, or a class for an expanded clone.

CDR3 DNA,CDR3 protein,V gene,CDR3 length,clone size,J gene,D gene
TGTGCCAGCAACCTTCCCGGGACAGGGTATGGCTACACCTTC,CASNLPGTGYGYTF,TRBV7-2,14,.,TRBJ1-2,TRBD1
TGTGCCAGCAGCGTAAACATGGGACAGGGCTGGAGGGAGCAGTACTTC,CASSVNMGQGWREQYF,TRBV7-2,16,.,TRBJ2-7,TRBD1
TGTGCCAGCAGTTCCCCGACTAGCGGCCGTCTCAAGGAGACCTACGAGCAGTACTTC,CASSSPTSGRLKETYEQYF,TRBV28,19,.,TRBJ2-7,TRBD2
TGTGCCAGCTCGCCCGGGACAGACAATCAGCCCCAGCATTTT,CASSPGTDNQPQHF,TRBV18,14,.,TRBJ1-5,TRBD1
TGTGCCAGCAGTTTCCCGGGACAGGGCAGGGCTGAAGCTTTCTTT,CASSFPGQGRAEAFF,TRBV28,15,.,TRBJ1-1,TRBD1
TGTGCCAGCAGCGCCTCAGGGTCGCTAGCGGGATACAATGAGCAGTTCTTC,CASSASGSLAGYNEQFF,TRBV9,17,.,TRBJ2-1,TRBD2
TGTGCCAGCAGCTTCCACTCCGTGAGCTACGAGCAGTACTTC,CASSFHSVSYEQYF,TRBV5-4,14,once,TRBJ2-7,.
TGTGCCAGCAGTTACCTCCTGGGGCGGGAGGTTTCCTACGAGCAGTACTTC,CASSYLLGREVSYEQYF,TRBV6-2/TRBV6-3,17,.,TRBJ2-7,TRBD2
TGCGCCAGCAGCCAGACAGGGGGCTCCTCCTACGAGCAGTACTTC,CASSQTGGSSYEQYF,TRBV4-3,15,.,TRBJ2-7,TRBD1
TGTGCCAGCAGTCTCACCGGGACTATTAACAATGAGCAGTTCTTC,CASSLTGTINNEQFF,TRBV28,15,.,TRBJ2-1,TRBD2
TGCGCCAGCAGCCAAGACGTAGCGGGAGTATTCACAGATACGCAGTATTTT,CASSQDVAGVFTDTQYF,TRBV4-3,17,once,TRBJ2-3,TRBD2
TGTGCCACCAGTGGATATAGGCAGGGGGCAGGCTACGAGCAGTACTTC,CATSGYRQGAGYEQYF,TRBV24-1,16,once,TRBJ2-7,TRBD1
TGTGCCAGCAGCTCCACTCTCGGCGGGAGAGGGGACGAGCAGTACTTC,CASSSTLGGRGDEQYF,TRBV5-4,16,.,TRBJ2-7,TRBD2
TGTGCCAGCAGAATGGGGGGTGATCAGCCCCAGCATTTT,CASRMGGDQPQHF,TRBV28,13,.,TRBJ1-5,.
TGTGCCAGTGGCCAGGGCCATCCCTACGAGCAGTACTTC,CASGQGHPYEQYF,TRBV19,13,.,TRBJ2-7,.
TGTGCCAGCAGCTTACAGGGGGGTCAAGAGACCCAGTACTTC,CASSLQGGQETQYF,TRBV5-4,14,.,TRBJ2-5,TRBD1
TGTGCCAGCAGCTTCTTGAACACTGAAGCTTTCTTT,CASSFLNTEAFF,TRBV7-8,12,few,TRBJ1-1,.
TGTGCCAGCAGTGATCCCAGACAGGGGGCAGGGTCTGGGGCCAACGTCCTGACTTTC,CASSDPRQGAGSGANVLTF,TRBV2,19,once,TRBJ2-6,TRBD1
TGTGCCAGCAGCGTAGAACCCCAGGGCCGACCCTATGGCTACACCTTC,CASSVEPQGRPYGYTF,TRBV9,16,.,TRBJ1-2,.
TGCGCCAGCAGCTTGGCTGGACAGCTATACGAGCAGTACTTC,CASSLAGQLYEQYF,TRBV5-1,14,.,TRBJ2-7,.
TGTGCCACCAGCAGGGGTTTAGCGTATCCCGGGAATGAGCAGTTCTTC,CATSRGLAYPGNEQFF,TRBV15,16,.,TRBJ2-1,.
TGTGCCAGCAACGGACAGGGGATCTACTATGGCTACACCTTC,CASNGQGIYYGYTF,TRBV2,14,.,TRBJ1-2,TRBD1
TGTGCCAGCAGTTACGGCAATAGCGGGAGGAACTACAATGAGCAGTTCTTC,CASSYGNSGRNYNEQFF,TRBV6-2/TRBV6-3,17,.,TRBJ2-1,TRBD2